The 24 T cell receptor beta chains presented below share a single source sample, sequenced in a study of cytomegalovirus exposure and HLA in healthy donors. 60 Vbeta and 13 Jbeta primers were used in PCR. Libraries were prepared by immunoSEQ multiplex PCR; TCRdb keeps only in-frame clonotypes and omits some of them. The profile shows fewer than 150,000 clones, just under 85% of them singletons. The material sequenced was PBMCs. The receptors come from a man aged 35-49 years in good health and CMV-seropositive.

This chain links TRBV7-9 with TRBJ2-1; TRBD2 might be the D (7 bases). V lost 5 bases and J 1 base, leaving 12 bases between the germline ends. Looked up from germline, CDR1 is SEHNR and CDR2 is FQNEAQ (reference sequence). The CDR3 spans 15 residues. The CDR3 nucleotides are TGTGCCAGCAGCCGAGGGGGGGGGTCCTACAATGAGCAGTTCTTC. The encoded protein is CASSRGGGSYNEQFF.

This chain links TRBV7-8 with TRBJ1-4, with 7 nucleotides matching TRBD1. The germline gives CDR1 SGHVS, CDR2 FQNEAQ. Trimming removed 1 base from V and 4 bases from J; junction bases left unmatched: 0. The CDR3 runs to 14 residues. The CDR3 coding sequence is TGTGCCAGCAGCTTAGGACAGGGTAATGAAAAACTGTTTTTT. Translating it yields CASSLGQGNEKLFF. The full variable domain, completed using reference TRBV7-8 and TRBJ1-4, is GAGVSQSPRYKVAKRGQDVALRCDPISGHVSLFWYQQALGQGPEFLTYFQNEAQLDKSGLPSDRFFAERPEGSVSTLKIQRTQQEDSAVYLCASSLGQGNEKLFFGSGTQLSVL.

This sequence joins TRBV5-6 and TRBJ1-4; D unclear. The CDR3 consists of 17 residues. Germline values: CDR1 SGHDT, CDR2 YYEEEE. The V end lost 6 bases, the J end lost 3 bases, and 21 bases lay between the germline ends. This CDR3 reads CASNQLRFGRANEKLFF. The CDR3 DNA follows: TGTGCCAGCAACCAGCTACGGTTCGGGCGGGCTAATGAAAAACTGTTTTTT.

V is TRBV27 and J is TRBJ2-5; D gene unclear. CDR3 size: 14 residues. V lost 4 bases and J lost 4, with 13 bases in between. Germline V gives CDR1 MNHEY, CDR2 SMNVEV (reference sequence). The CDR3 protein is CASSSQTTLETQYF. CDR3 in DNA: TGTGCCAGCAGTTCCCAGACAACTTTAGAGACCCAGTACTTC.

This clone was counted only a few times. For the CDR3, the DNA is TGTGCCAGTACCGGCATTGGGGACAGGGGCTACAATGAGCAGTTCTTC. Its protein product is CASTGIGDRGYNEQFF. The V call is TRBV19, the J call TRBJ2-1; 10 bases are shared with TRBD1. J lost 3 bases, V lost 7 bases, and 9 bases had no gene match. This CDR3 is 16 amino acids long. Germline V gene data show CDR1 as LNHDA and CDR2 as SQIVND (reference sequence).

The chain employs TRBV5-1 and TRBJ1-1; D remains unclear. The V end lost 4 bases, the J end lost 7 bases, and 11 bases lay between the germline ends. The germline V gene encodes CDR1 SGHRS and CDR2 YFSETQ. There are 12 residues in the CDR3. CDR3 residues: CASSVTFGEAFF. The CDR3 DNA sequence: TGCGCCAGCAGCGTAACGTTCGGTGAAGCTTTCTTT.

This chain connects TRBV5-1 to TRBJ1-2, with D perhaps matching TRBD1 (5 bases). Trimming cost V 4 bases and J 4 bases, with 20 bases left between them. Germline V gene data show CDR1 as SGHRS and CDR2 as YFSETQ. The CDR3 loop spans 16 amino acids. The CDR3 sequence is CASSGGTGGDLYGYTF. DNA for the CDR3: TGCGCCAGCAGCGGAGGGACTGGGGGGGACCTCTATGGCTACACCTTC.

The rearrangement links TRBV19 to TRBJ2-1; 10 bases match TRBD2. Looked up from germline, CDR1 is LNHDA and CDR2 is SQIVND (reference sequence). V lost 10 bases and J lost 4; bases outside the gene matches: 16. This CDR3 spans 17 amino acids. CDR3 amino acids: CATSITASGGSYNEQFF. The CDR3 DNA reads TGTGCCACCTCGATAACTGCTAGCGGGGGATCTTACAATGAGCAGTTCTTC.

CDR3 DNA: TGTGCCAGCACTTCAGCGGGGGTAAGCAATCAGCCCCAGCATTTT. Its protein is CASTSAGVSNQPQHF. The chain combines TRBV6-6 with TRBJ1-5; tentative D call: TRBD1 (5 bases). This CDR3 is 15 amino acids long. Trimming pared 7 bases from V and 1 base from J, leaving 14 bases between. Germline assignment: CDR1 MNHNY and CDR2 SVGAGI (reference sequence).

The chain has TRBV7-9 and TRBJ2-5, with TRBD1 as a possible D gene (7 bases). Between the trimmed V and J ends, which lost 10 bases and 0 bases, there was a span of 12 bases. Germline V lookup: CDR1 SEHNR, CDR2 FQNEAQ (reference sequence). This CDR3 spans 13 amino acids. CDR3 protein: CATGGKDQETQYF. The CDR3 DNA reads as TGTGCCACAGGGGGGAAAGACCAAGAGACCCAGTACTTC.

The CDR3, as DNA: TGCGCCAGCAGCTTGACAGGGCGGGAGACCGGGGAGCTGTTTTTT. It yields the protein CASSLTGRETGELFF. The chain uses TRBV5-1 and TRBJ2-2; tentative D call: TRBD2 (7 bases). V lost 1 base, J lost 5 bases, and 12 bases lay in between. This CDR3 comprises 15 residues. Germline V gene sequence: CDR1 SGHRS, CDR2 YFSETQ.

The chain links TRBV18 to TRBJ1-1; the D gene is possibly TRBD1 (6 bases). Trimming removed 3 bases from V and 2 bases from J, with 16 bases in between. The CDR3 extends over 16 amino acids. The germline V gene encodes CDR1 KGHSH and CDR2 LQKENI. The CDR3 bases are TGTGCCAGCTCACCTTATTCCAGGACAGATAACACTGAAGCTTTCTTT. As protein: CASSPYSRTDNTEAFF.

As DNA, the CDR3 is TGTGCCAGCAGTGACGCGGGGGCGGGTAATGAAAAACTGTTTTTT. Translation gives CASSDAGAGNEKLFF. The genes are TRBV6-1 and TRBJ1-4; possible D gene TRBD1, 6 bases. This CDR3 spans 15 amino acids. Germline V gene data show CDR1 as MNHNS and CDR2 as SASEGT. V lost 3 bases and J 4 bases, leaving 12 bases between the germline ends.

The V call is TRBV18, the J call TRBJ1-4; D might be TRBD1 (5 bases). The V gene's germline CDR1 is KGHSH and CDR2 LQKENI. The CDR3 has 21 amino acids. V was trimmed by 3 bases and J by 0 bases, leaving 26 bases between them. CDR3 sequence reads: CASSPPLGVFRQSATNEKLFF. CDR3 DNA: TGTGCCAGCTCACCCCCACTGGGTGTTTTCCGACAGTCCGCAACTAATGAAAAACTGTTTTTT. The entire variable domain, with the rest obtained from reference TRBV18 and TRBJ1-4, is as follows: NAGVMQNPRHLVRRRGQEARLRCSPMKGHSHVYWYRQLPEEGLKFMVYLQKENIIDESGMPKERFSAEFPKEGPSILRIQQVVRGDSAAYFCASSPPLGVFRQSATNEKLFFGSGTQLSVL.

This chain links TRBV18 with TRBJ2-3; possibly TRBD2 for D (5 bases). Between the trimmed V and J ends, which lost 6 bases and 5 bases, there was a span of 18 bases. This CDR3 comprises 15 residues. CDR1 and CDR2 (germline): KGHSH, LQKENI. Here the CDR3 DNA reads TGTGCCAGCTCTCTCAGCGGTGTGGGGTTAGATACGCAGTATTTT. Protein product: CASSLSGVGLDTQYF.

The chain couples TRBV2 to TRBJ2-2, with D possibly matching TRBD2 (5 bases). The germline CDR1 and CDR2 sequences are SNHLY and FYNNEI. This CDR3 is built from 13 residues. Trimming removed 6 bases at V and 3 bases at J, with 8 bases between. The CDR3 coding sequence is TGTGCCAGCAGGAGGGATGACACCGGGGAGCTGTTTTTT. Amino acid sequence: CASRRDDTGELFF.

J is TRBJ1-3 and V is TRBV4-3, with a tentative D call TRBD1 (5 bases). Deletions cut 4 bases from V and 4 bases from J, with 11 bases between. Germline CDR1 and CDR2: LGHNA and YSLEER. The CDR3 extends over 14 amino acids. In DNA form, the CDR3 reads TGCGCCAGCAGCCCCGCGGGGCCGGGAAACACCATATATTTT. Its translation: CASSPAGPGNTIYF.

The chain is built from TRBV5-6 and TRBJ1-5; D may be TRBD1 (6 bases). Trimming pared 1 base from V and 9 bases from J, leaving 20 bases between. The CDR3 contains 16 residues. Germline lookup yields CDR1 SGHDT and CDR2 YYEEEE. DNA of the CDR3: TGTGCCAGCAGCTTGTCGGTGGGACGGCAGGGGTCGCCCCAGCATTTT. Its translation: CASSLSVGRQGSPQHF.

The chain employs TRBV4-1 and TRBJ2-7, with TRBD2 matching 7 bases. The V segment lost 3 bases and the J segment 3 bases; nucleotides outside the gene matches: 2. CDR1 is MGHRA and CDR2 is YSYEKL in the germline V gene. This CDR3 contains 13 residues. CDR3 in amino acids: CASSHGGGYEQYF. The CDR3 DNA reads as TGCGCCAGCAGCCATGGGGGGGGCTACGAGCAGTACTTC.

The chain carries TRBV7-9 and TRBJ2-3; D uncertain. Germline CDR1 SEHNR, CDR2 FQNEAQ (reference sequence). The V end lost 4 bases, the J end lost 0 bases, and 14 bases lay between the germline ends. The CDR3 is 16 residues long. CDR3 region: CASSYAAFTSTDTQYF. The CDR3 bases are TGTGCCAGCAGCTACGCAGCGTTTACTAGCACAGATACGCAGTATTTT.

The CDR3 sequence: CASTYAAGRETQYF. The CDR3 DNA is TGTGCCAGCACCTACGCTGCAGGGCGAGAGACCCAGTACTTC. The chain couples TRBV6-6 to TRBJ2-5; D is perhaps TRBD1 (5 bases). CDR1 and CDR2 from the germline V gene are MNHNY and SVGAGI (reference sequence). The CDR3 is made up of 14 amino acids. V dropped 7 bases and J dropped 4 bases, with 16 bases sitting between them.

The chain uses TRBV4-1 and TRBJ2-3; 8 bases fit TRBD1. The length of the CDR3 is 16 residues. Germline V gives CDR1 MGHRA, CDR2 YSYEKL. V lost 3 bases, J lost 2 bases, and 7 bases stayed unmatched. CDR3 loop: CASSHGGTGDTDTQYF. DNA for the CDR3: TGCGCCAGCAGCCATGGGGGGACAGGAGACACAGATACGCAGTATTTT.

V is TRBV7-3 and J is TRBJ2-1, with 9 bases fitting TRBD1. V gave up 3 bases and J gave up 10 bases; unmatched junction bases: 10. Germline CDR1 reads SGHTA; CDR2 reads FQGTGA. This CDR3 comprises 15 residues. DNA for the CDR3: TGTGCCAGCAGCTTCCCGGGACAGGGACGGGAAGAGCAGTTCTTC. Amino acids: CASSFPGQGREEQFF. The full variable domain, completed using reference TRBV7-3 and TRBJ2-1, is GAGVSQTPSNKVTEKGKYVELRCDPISGHTALYWYRQSLGQGPEFLIYFQGTGAADDSGLPNDRFFAVRPEGSVSTLKIQRTERGDSAVYLCASSFPGQGREEQFFGPGTRLTVL.

V is TRBV6-1 and J is TRBJ1-5; possibly TRBD1 for D (6 bases). This CDR3 is built from 15 residues. In germline, CDR1 is MNHNS, CDR2 SASEGT. V was trimmed by 6 bases and J by 1 base, leaving 13 bases between them. CDR3 sequence reads: CASSAGQISNQPQHF. CDR3 DNA sequence: TGTGCCAGCAGCGCCGGACAGATCAGCAATCAGCCCCAGCATTTT.